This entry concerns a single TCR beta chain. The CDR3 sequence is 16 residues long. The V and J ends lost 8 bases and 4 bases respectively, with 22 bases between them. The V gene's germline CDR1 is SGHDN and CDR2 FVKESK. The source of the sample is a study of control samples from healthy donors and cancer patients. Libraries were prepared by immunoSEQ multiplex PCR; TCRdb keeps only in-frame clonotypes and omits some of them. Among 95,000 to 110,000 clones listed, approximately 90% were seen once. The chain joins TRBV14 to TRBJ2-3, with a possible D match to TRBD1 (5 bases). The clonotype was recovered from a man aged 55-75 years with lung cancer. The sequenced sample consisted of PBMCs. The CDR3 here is CASGRGASLGSDTQYF. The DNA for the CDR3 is TGTGCCAGCGGACGTGGGGCCTCTCTTGGGTCAGATACGCAGTATTTT.